This is a list of T cell receptor beta chains from one sample in a study of blood T cells in healthy people across ages. MiXCR, applied by TCRdb to the 5' RACE reads, yields one record per CDR3 protein. This table has 850,000 to 950,000 distinct CDR3 sequences, under 30% appearing once. The specimen was blood. The origin of the receptors is a woman of 80 years or more in good health. Each CDR3 is given with its conserved first and last residue. Fields, in order: V gene, CDR3 length, CDR3 protein.

V: TRBV20-1
length: 12
CDR3: CSARLGLETQYF

V: TRBV6-5
length: 15
CDR3: CASSPLAGGQGTQYF

V: TRBV7-2
length: 15
CDR3: CASSFQGSSTDTQYF

V: TRBV29-1
length: 12
CDR3: CSVSRTSGGPYF

V: TRBV4-3
length: 16
CDR3: CASSPQRLSGANVLTF

V: TRBV20-1
length: 13
CDR3: CSARTGLGYGYTF

V: TRBV9
length: 14
CDR3: CASSRDISQETQYF

V: TRBV7-9
length: 15
CDR3: CASSVDRDLIYEQYF

V: TRBV5-5
length: 16
CDR3: CASSVQAGRRSAEQYF

V: TRBV5-1
length: 16
CDR3: CASSLPSSGQKDTQYF

V: TRBV7-2
length: 14
CDR3: CASSFGTSRETQYF

V: TRBV20-1
length: 14
CDR3: CSAKPGGSTDTQYF

V: TRBV6-1
length: 16
CDR3: CASSDGWDRGIYEQYF

V: TRBV20-1
length: 12
CDR3: CSASLAHDTQYF

V: TRBV10-2
length: 16
CDR3: CASSDPGTQLSYEQYF

V: TRBV7-2
length: 17
CDR3: CASSLGSSDRFSYEQYF

V: TRBV14
length: 15
CDR3: CASSHRQGMNNEQFF

V: TRBV7-8
length: 14
CDR3: CASSPSGTAEKLFF

V: TRBV29-1
length: 14
CDR3: CSVGTGNFGETQYF

V: TRBV7-2
length: 14
CDR3: CASSFLANYNEQFF

V: TRBV20-1
length: 10
CDR3: CSANGMAQFF

V: TRBV15
length: 18
CDR3: CATSRYRTSGGNPDTQYF

V: TRBV20-1
length: 14
CDR3: CSASDRVGTDTQYF

V: TRBV12-3/TRBV12-4
length: 16
CDR3: CASSSRRGASTDTQYF

V: TRBV6-1
length: 13
CDR3: CASSDRGGETQYF

V: TRBV7-2
length: 15
CDR3: CASSSLGSGQETQYF

V: TRBV7-2
length: 14
CDR3: CASSFTGFADTQYF

V: TRBV6-2/TRBV6-3
length: 17
CDR3: CASSSTPLSGGTDTQYF

V: TRBV12-3/TRBV12-4
length: 14
CDR3: CASSLRLDAYEQYF

V: TRBV3-1
length: 15
CDR3: CASSPFGRGYNEQFF

V: TRBV6-2/TRBV6-3
length: 14
CDR3: CASQGLAAYNEQFF

V: TRBV30
length: 12
CDR3: CAWRRAEGPQHF

V: TRBV12-3/TRBV12-4
length: 11
CDR3: CASSVASEQFF

V: TRBV13
length: 17
CDR3: CASSFRFGGGVPYEQYF

V: TRBV7-2
length: 14
CDR3: CASSLLGFQETQYF

V: TRBV11-2
length: 14
CDR3: CASSPDRRSYGYTF

V: TRBV20-1
length: 13
CDR3: CSARSDSRVAQYF

V: TRBV9
length: 14
CDR3: CASSVAHSQETQYF

V: TRBV20-1
length: 11
CDR3: CSAQNTGELFF

V: TRBV6-6
length: 15
CDR3: CASRIGRAYNSPLHF

V: TRBV19
length: 14
CDR3: CASRPLGSYNEQFF

V: TRBV5-1
length: 15
CDR3: CASSLFADEGETQYF

V: TRBV27
length: 15
CDR3: CASSLQGSPHYEQYF

V: TRBV10-2
length: 14
CDR3: CASGWTGAPYEQYF